The clone carrying this TCR beta chain was seen more than once but under ten times. Its specificity is not known. Regarding the study as a whole: Whole repertoires were not studied in the larger cohort, only one V-J beta rearrangement. The TCR gene usage of tumor memory CD4+ T cells clustered together with blood and lymph node memory CD4+ cells and with lymph node naive CD4+ cells.

The CDR3 has 14 amino acids. Losses at the gene ends were 6 bases for V and 6 bases for J; bases not matched to a gene: 11. Germline lookup yields CDR1 LGHNA and CDR2 YNFKEQ. Tregs were sorted as CD4+CD25+CD127-/low cells. TCRdb re-analysed the 5' RACE reads in MiXCR, keeping a single row per CDR3 protein. This sample yields approximately 60,000 distinct CDR3 sequences, of which 26% are seen a single time; less than 2.5% belongs to the top ten. Sequencing was done on a sample of tumor-infiltrating Tregs sorted from the breast tumor. The receptor was isolated from a female donor with breast cancer. The gene calls are TRBV4-2 and TRBJ2-7, with 7 bases matching TRBD1. In DNA form, the CDR3 reads TGTGCCAGCAGACTCACCCGGGACAGCGGCGAGCAGTACTTC. Amino acid sequence: CASRLTRDSGEQYF.